The 30 T cell receptor beta chains below all came from one sample that was sequenced in a study of cytomegalovirus exposure and HLA in healthy donors. It was with 60 Vbeta and 13 Jbeta primers that the PCR ran. The data were produced by immunoSEQ multiplex PCR, yet TCRdb's version contains in-frame clones alone and is incomplete. The data contain about 180,000 clones, approximately 80% of them singletons. Source material: PBMCs. All receptors derive from a man aged 25 to 45 in good health and CMV-seropositive.

The chain combines TRBV7-9 with TRBJ2-7; D is uncertain. Germline CDR1 SEHNR, CDR2 FQNEAQ (reference sequence). V was clipped by 3 bases and J by 0 bases, with 9 bases between them. CDR3 length: 14 residues. CDR3 protein: CASSFVEDSYEQYF. CDR3 sequence (DNA): TGTGCCAGCAGCTTCGTAGAGGACTCCTACGAGCAGTACTTC.

The V gene is TRBV7-2, the J gene TRBJ2-2; TRBD2 matches 9 bases. CDR3 length: 17 amino acids. V trimming: 5 bases; J trimming: 6 bases; junction bases outside the gene matches: 13. CDR1 and CDR2 (germline): SGHTA, FQGNSA. In DNA form, the CDR3 reads TGTGCCAGCAGCCAAATGTACGGGACTAGCAGATCCGGGGAGCTGTTTTTT. It specifies CASSQMYGTSRSGELFF.

The chain employs TRBV27 and TRBJ2-3; 9 bases fit TRBD2. The CDR3 spans 15 residues. The ends lost 2 bases at V and 5 bases at J; junction bases unmatched: 5. Looked up from germline, CDR1 is MNHEY and CDR2 is SMNVEV (reference sequence). The CDR3 DNA follows: TGTGCCAGCAGTTTACTGCGGGGGGGCTTAGATACGCAGTATTTT. Encoded protein: CASSLLRGGLDTQYF.

The rearrangement links TRBV5-1 to TRBJ2-2; 8 bases agree with TRBD1. V was clipped by 3 bases and J by 0 bases; unmatched bases: 1. The CDR3 has 15 amino acids. CDR1 and CDR2 (germline): SGHRS, YFSETQ. The CDR3 protein is CASSSDRANTGELFF. DNA for the CDR3: TGCGCCAGCAGCTCGGACAGGGCGAACACCGGGGAGCTGTTTTTT.

This chain uses TRBV19 with TRBJ2-3, with 9 positions matching TRBD1. The junction had 10 bases not matched to a gene; V was cut back by 5 bases and J by 4 bases. The CDR3 has 16 residues. Germline assignment: CDR1 LNHDA and CDR2 SQIVND (reference sequence). For the CDR3, the DNA is TGTGCCAGTAGTCGTCCCGGGACAGGGAGACCAGATACGCAGTATTTT. Its translation: CASSRPGTGRPDTQYF. The full variable domain, rest sourced from reference TRBV19 and TRBJ2-3, is DGGITQSPKYLFRKEGQNVTLSCEQNLNHDAMYWYRQDPGQGLRLIYYSQIVNDFQKGDIAEGYSVSREKKESFPLTVTSAQKNPTAFYLCASSRPGTGRPDTQYFGPGTRLTVL.

With respect to this clone: The same CDR3 arises from other DNA sequences in this sample as well. The chain is built from TRBV19 and TRBJ1-1; D gene ambiguous. CDR1 and CDR2 from the germline V gene are LNHDA and SQIVND (reference sequence). V dropped 3 bases and J dropped 0 bases, with 17 bases sitting between them. The CDR3 runs to 17 residues. The CDR3 coding sequence is TGTGCCAGTAGTATGGCAGGTCGGCCTATCATGAACACTGAAGCTTTCTTT. Translated, it gives CASSMAGRPIMNTEAFF.

The chain recombines TRBV6-5 with TRBJ1-1; 10 bases map to TRBD1. Unmatched junction bases numbered 5, after V lost 5 bases and J lost 5 bases. The CDR3 has 14 amino acids. CDR1 and CDR2 from the germline V gene are MNHEY and SVGAGI. The CDR3 spells CASSEDRGRTEAFF. CDR3 DNA: TGTGCCAGCAGTGAGGACAGGGGGAGGACTGAAGCTTTCTTT.

This chain uses TRBV27 with TRBJ1-5; 8 bases fit TRBD1. The CDR3 spans 14 residues. Unmatched junction bases numbered 8, after V lost 6 bases and J lost 7 bases. Germline V gene data show CDR1 as MNHEY and CDR2 as SMNVEV (reference sequence). This CDR3 is CASSPGGLEQPQHF. The DNA for the CDR3 is TGTGCCAGCAGCCCAGGGGGCTTGGAACAGCCCCAGCATTTT.

The genes are TRBV5-6 and TRBJ1-2; 9 bases agree with TRBD1. This CDR3 has 12 amino acids. Trimming removed 4 bases from V and 7 bases from J; junction bases left unmatched: 2. In germline, CDR1 is SGHDT, CDR2 YYEEEE. This chain's CDR3 is CASSTGGLGYTF. The CDR3 DNA is TGTGCCAGCAGCACAGGGGGCCTTGGCTACACCTTC.

As regards this clone: Distinct nucleotide sequences in the sample also encode this CDR3. J is TRBJ2-7 and V is TRBV19, with 10 positions matching TRBD1. This CDR3 has 14 amino acids. The J segment lost 7 bases and the V segment lost 5 bases, leaving 8 bases of the junction unmatched. Germline CDR1 and CDR2: LNHDA and SQIVND (reference sequence). The CDR3 spells CASSVRQGAREQYF. DNA of the CDR3: TGTGCCAGTAGTGTCCGACAGGGGGCGCGTGAGCAGTACTTC.

This chain links TRBV18 with TRBJ1-1; 8 positions match TRBD1. Trimming at V came to 3 bases and at J to 3 bases, leaving 3 bases not matched to a gene. The CDR3 is made up of 14 amino acids. Germline CDR1 and CDR2: KGHSH and LQKENI. The CDR3 is CASSPETGDTEAFF. As DNA, the CDR3 is TGTGCCAGCTCACCGGAGACAGGGGACACTGAAGCTTTCTTT.

This clone has more than one count but fewer than ten. The V and J genes are TRBV5-6 and TRBJ2-7, with D hard to call. The germline V gene has CDR1 SGHDT and CDR2 YYEEEE. The V gene lost 4 bases and the J gene lost 1 base, with 15 bases spanning the gap. This CDR3 spans 15 amino acids. CDR3 sequence (DNA): TGTGCCAGCAGCCGGCGGCTTTCCTTATCCTACGAGCAGTACTTC. Protein product: CASSRRLSLSYEQYF.

The sample holds one count of this clone. Germline is not matched at one junction end, which may reflect a read error. The chain has TRBV5-1 and TRBJ2-5; TRBD2 might be the D (5 bases). The germline V gene encodes CDR1 SGHRS and CDR2 YFSETQ. The length of the CDR3 is 13 residues. The CDR3 bases are TGCGCCAGCAGCTTGCTTAGCGAAGAGTCCCAGTACTTC. This gives the protein CASSLLSEESQYF.

This clone has just one count. The chain is built from TRBV4-1 and TRBJ1-6; 9 bases agree with TRBD1. This CDR3 is 15 amino acids long. The V segment lost 7 bases and the J segment 3 bases; nucleotides outside the gene matches: 4. CDR1 MGHRA and CDR2 YSYEKL come from the germline V gene. The CDR3 DNA sequence: TGCGCCAGCAATGCGGACAGGGGCTATAATTCACCCCTCCACTTT. This codes for CASNADRGYNSPLHF.

The J gene is TRBJ2-7, the V gene TRBV30; 10 nucleotides line up with TRBD2. The CDR3 is 16 residues long. The ends lost 0 bases at V and 2 bases at J; junction bases unmatched: 7. CDR1 is GTSNPN and CDR2 is SVGIG in the germline V gene (reference sequence). As DNA, the CDR3 is TGTGCCTGGAGTGTAAAGGCCCTAGCGGGAGCCTACGAGCAGTACTTC. Its translation is CAWSVKALAGAYEQYF.

This clone occurred once. The chain employs TRBV11-2 and TRBJ1-4, with D perhaps TRBD1 (5 bases). Deletions cut 7 bases from V and 7 bases from J, with 16 bases between. This CDR3 has 14 residues. CDR1 is SGHAT and CDR2 is FQNNGV in the germline V gene. CDR3 sequence reads: CASTSGPVREKLFF. The CDR3 bases are TGTGCCAGCACCTCAGGGCCCGTACGTGAAAAACTGTTTTTT.

The chain carries TRBV18 and TRBJ2-5; TRBD1 matches at 9 bases. The ends lost 2 bases at V and 4 bases at J; junction bases unmatched: 8. Germline assignment: CDR1 KGHSH and CDR2 LQKENI. The CDR3 has 16 residues. The CDR3 reads CASSPAGQGPGETQYF. For the CDR3, the DNA is TGTGCCAGCTCACCAGCGGGACAGGGCCCTGGAGAGACCCAGTACTTC.

This chain joins TRBV5-4 and TRBJ2-7; 13 bases fit TRBD2. This CDR3 contains 15 residues. Trimming cost V 3 bases and J 2 bases; bases outside gene matches: 2. Germline V CDR1 and CDR2: SGHNT, YYREEE (reference sequence). As DNA, the CDR3 is TGTGCCAGCAGCTCCGGACTAGCGGGGGCCTACGAGCAGTACTTC. It codes for CASSSGLAGAYEQYF.

J is TRBJ2-2 and V is TRBV27, with 8 positions matching TRBD2. This CDR3 is built from 15 residues. Losses at the gene ends were 4 bases for V and 6 bases for J; bases not matched to a gene: 7. CDR1 and CDR2 (germline): MNHEY, SMNVEV (reference sequence). CDR3: CASSSNGRAPGELFF. CDR3 DNA sequence: TGTGCCAGCAGTTCCAACGGGAGGGCCCCCGGGGAGCTGTTTTTT.

The chain recombines TRBV5-1 with TRBJ2-6; perhaps TRBD1 as D (5 bases). In germline, CDR1 is SGHRS, CDR2 YFSETQ. The length of the CDR3 is 17 residues. V dropped 0 bases and J dropped 2 bases, with 12 bases sitting between them. CDR3 amino acids: CASSLGGRWAGANVLTF. CDR3 DNA sequence: TGCGCCAGCAGCTTGGGGGGCAGGTGGGCTGGGGCCAACGTCCTGACTTTC.

This chain links TRBV30 with TRBJ1-3; tentatively, D is TRBD1 (5 bases). V was shortened by 2 bases and J by 1 base, with 9 bases between the two germline ends. CDR1 is GTSNPN and CDR2 is SVGIG in the germline V gene (reference sequence). The CDR3 runs to 14 residues. The CDR3 DNA reads as TGTGCCTGGAGTCAACCAGGGTCTGGAAACACCATATATTTT. It yields the protein CAWSQPGSGNTIYF.

The chain carries TRBV15 and TRBJ1-2; D is ambiguous. Germline CDR1 LNHNV, CDR2 YYDKDF (reference sequence). The CDR3 runs to 16 residues. The V end lost 3 bases, the J end lost 0 bases, and 14 bases lay between the germline ends. This CDR3 reads CATSSRGSASNYGYTF. CDR3 coding DNA: TGTGCCACCAGCAGTAGAGGGAGTGCATCTAACTATGGCTACACCTTC.

This CDR3 is CASNRRGGNTQYF. CDR3 bases: TGTGCCAGCAATCGGCGGGGAGGAAATACGCAGTATTTT. The gene calls are TRBV6-5 and TRBJ2-3; D may be TRBD2 (6 bases). Trimming stripped 7 bases from V and 7 bases from J, with 15 bases between. Germline V gene sequence: CDR1 MNHEY, CDR2 SVGAGI. CDR3 length: 13 amino acids.

The chain recombines TRBV15 with TRBJ2-7, with 10 nucleotides matching TRBD1. Germline V lookup: CDR1 LNHNV, CDR2 YYDKDF (reference sequence). The trim removed 3 bases at V and 3 bases at J, leaving 2 bases unmatched. This CDR3 contains 14 residues. The CDR3 region is CATSSGTGVYEQYF. The CDR3 DNA follows: TGTGCCACCAGCAGCGGGACAGGGGTCTACGAGCAGTACTTC.

This clone has more than one count but fewer than ten. V is TRBV5-4 and J is TRBJ2-3; 7 bases map to TRBD1. The V gene's germline CDR1 is SGHNT and CDR2 YYREEE (reference sequence). The length of the CDR3 is 15 residues. Trimming at V came to 4 bases and at J to 2 bases, leaving 7 bases not matched to a gene. The CDR3 protein is CASSIRDRNTDTQYF. In DNA form, the CDR3 reads TGTGCCAGCAGCATACGGGACAGAAACACAGATACGCAGTATTTT. The full variable domain, in which reference TRBV5-4 and TRBJ2-3 provide the parts outside the CDR3, is ETGVTQSPTHLIKTRGQQVTLRCSSQSGHNTVSWYQQALGQGPQFIFQYYREEENGRGNFPPRFSGLQFPNYSSELNVNALELDDSALYLCASSIRDRNTDTQYFGPGTRLTVL.

The chain links TRBV19 to TRBJ2-1; D is perhaps TRBD1 (6 bases). V lost 3 bases to trimming and J lost 14 bases, with 11 bases between them. The CDR3 is 11 amino acids. CDR1 is LNHDA and CDR2 is SQIVND in the germline V gene (reference sequence). This chain's CDR3 is CASSMGHTKFF. The DNA of the CDR3 is TGTGCCAGTAGTATGGGACATACGAAGTTCTTC.

A few counts support this clone. This chain connects TRBV28 to TRBJ2-7, with 11 bases fitting TRBD2. J was trimmed by 4 bases and V by 1 base; bases with no gene match: 9. This CDR3 is built from 17 residues. The germline CDR1 and CDR2 sequences are MDHEN and SYDVKM. This chain's CDR3 is CASSLSIAGGPSYEQYF. CDR3 coding DNA: TGTGCCAGCAGTTTATCTATAGCGGGAGGGCCTTCATACGAGCAGTACTTC.

The chain employs TRBV27 and TRBJ1-4, with 10 bases lining up with TRBD1. Trimming took 2 bases from V and 8 from J; bases not matched to a gene: 11. The CDR3 sequence is 17 residues long. The V gene's germline CDR1 is MNHEY and CDR2 SMNVEV (reference sequence). CDR3 DNA: TGTGCCAGCAGTTTACTCGCGGGACAGGGGATTGTGGAAAAACTGTTTTTT. Translating it yields CASSLLAGQGIVEKLFF. Full variable domain (outside the CDR3, taken from reference TRBV27 and TRBJ1-4): EAQVTQNPRYLITVTGKKLTVTCSQNMNHEYMSWYRQDPGLGLRQIYYSMNVEVTDKGDVPEGYKVSRKEKRNFPLILESPSPNQTSLYFCASSLLAGQGIVEKLFFGSGTQLSVL.

The rearrangement uses TRBV29-1 and TRBJ1-4, with D uncertain. V shed 4 bases and J shed 7 bases, with 10 bases lying between them. The CDR3 covers 12 residues. The germline V gene encodes CDR1 SQVTM and CDR2 ANQGSEA. The CDR3: CSVGGKGEKLFF. The CDR3 region has the DNA TGCAGCGTTGGAGGGAAGGGTGAAAAACTGTTTTTT.

The V and J genes are TRBV7-3 and TRBJ2-3; 10 bases align to TRBD2. The junction had 2 bases not matched to a gene; V was cut back by 4 bases and J by 1 base. Germline CDR1 and CDR2: SGHTA and FQGTGA. The CDR3 consists of 15 residues. For the CDR3, the DNA is TGTGCCAGCAGCTCCCTAGCGGGGGGCACAGATACGCAGTATTTT. This encodes CASSSLAGGTDTQYF. The full variable domain, rest sourced from reference TRBV7-3 and TRBJ2-3, is GAGVSQTPSNKVTEKGKYVELRCDPISGHTALYWYRQSLGQGPEFLIYFQGTGAADDSGLPNDRFFAVRPEGSVSTLKIQRTERGDSAVYLCASSSLAGGTDTQYFGPGTRLTVL.